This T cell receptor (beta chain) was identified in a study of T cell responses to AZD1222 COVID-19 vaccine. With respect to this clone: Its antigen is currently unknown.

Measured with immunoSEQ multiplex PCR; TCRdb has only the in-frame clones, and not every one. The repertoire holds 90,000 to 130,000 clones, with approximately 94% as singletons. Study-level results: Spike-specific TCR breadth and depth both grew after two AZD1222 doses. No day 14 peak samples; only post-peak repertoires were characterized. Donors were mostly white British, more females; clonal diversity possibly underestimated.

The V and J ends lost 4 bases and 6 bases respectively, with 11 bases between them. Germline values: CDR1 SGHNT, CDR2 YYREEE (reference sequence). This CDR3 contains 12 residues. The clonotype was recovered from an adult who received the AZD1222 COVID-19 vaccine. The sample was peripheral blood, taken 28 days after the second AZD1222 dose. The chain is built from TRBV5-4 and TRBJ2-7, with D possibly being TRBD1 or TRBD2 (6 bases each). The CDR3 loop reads CASSIQGGEQYF. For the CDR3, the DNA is TGTGCCAGCAGCATACAGGGAGGCGAGCAGTACTTC.